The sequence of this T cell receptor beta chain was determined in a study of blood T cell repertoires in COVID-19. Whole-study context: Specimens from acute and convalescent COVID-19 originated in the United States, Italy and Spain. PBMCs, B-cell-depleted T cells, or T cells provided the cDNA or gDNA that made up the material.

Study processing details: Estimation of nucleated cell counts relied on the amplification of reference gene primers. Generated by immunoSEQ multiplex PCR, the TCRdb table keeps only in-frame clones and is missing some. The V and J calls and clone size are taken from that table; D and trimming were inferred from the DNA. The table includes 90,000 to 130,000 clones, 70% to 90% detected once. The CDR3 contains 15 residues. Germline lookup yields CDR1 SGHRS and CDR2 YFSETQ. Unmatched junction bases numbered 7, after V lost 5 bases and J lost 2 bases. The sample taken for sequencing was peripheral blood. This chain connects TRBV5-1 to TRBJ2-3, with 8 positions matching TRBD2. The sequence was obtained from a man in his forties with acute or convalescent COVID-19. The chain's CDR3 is CASRTGGADTDTQYF. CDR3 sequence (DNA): TGCGCCAGCAGGACCGGGGGGGCTGACACAGATACGCAGTATTTT.